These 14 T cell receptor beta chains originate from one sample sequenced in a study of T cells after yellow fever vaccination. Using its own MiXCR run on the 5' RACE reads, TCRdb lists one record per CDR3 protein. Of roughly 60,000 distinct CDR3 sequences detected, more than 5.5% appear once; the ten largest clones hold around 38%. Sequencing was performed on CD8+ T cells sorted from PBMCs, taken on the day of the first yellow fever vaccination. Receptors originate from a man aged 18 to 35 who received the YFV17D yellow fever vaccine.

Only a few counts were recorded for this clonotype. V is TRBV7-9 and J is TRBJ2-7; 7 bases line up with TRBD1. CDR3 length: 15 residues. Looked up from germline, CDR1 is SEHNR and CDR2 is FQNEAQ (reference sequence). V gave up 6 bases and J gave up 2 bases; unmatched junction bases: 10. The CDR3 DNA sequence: TGTGCCAGCAGTCCCCGGGACAGCGATCCCTACGAGCAGTACGTC. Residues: CASSPRDSDPYEQYV.

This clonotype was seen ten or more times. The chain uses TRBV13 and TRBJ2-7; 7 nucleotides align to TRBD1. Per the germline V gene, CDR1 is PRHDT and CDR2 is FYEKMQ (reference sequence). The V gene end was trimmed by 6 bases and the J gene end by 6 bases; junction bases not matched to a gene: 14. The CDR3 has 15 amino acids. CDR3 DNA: TGTGCCAGCAGTTCCAATGGGGGACAGCTGGGCGAGCAGTACTTC. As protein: CASSSNGGQLGEQYF.

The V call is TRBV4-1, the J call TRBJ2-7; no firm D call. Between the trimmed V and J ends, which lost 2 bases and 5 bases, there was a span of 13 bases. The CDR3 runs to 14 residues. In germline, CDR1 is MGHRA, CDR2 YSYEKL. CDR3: CASSQMAGENEQYF. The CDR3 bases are TGCGCCAGCAGCCAAATGGCTGGTGAGAACGAGCAGTACTTC.

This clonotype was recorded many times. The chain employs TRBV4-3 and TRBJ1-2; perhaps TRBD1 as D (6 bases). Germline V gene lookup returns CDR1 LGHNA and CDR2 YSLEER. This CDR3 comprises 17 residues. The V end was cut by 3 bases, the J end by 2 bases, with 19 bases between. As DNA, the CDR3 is TGCGCCAGCAGCCAGGGAGATCTACAGGGATACAACTATGGCTACACCTTC. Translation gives CASSQGDLQGYNYGYTF.

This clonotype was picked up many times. CDR3 residues: CSARGGGSYEQYV. The CDR3 DNA reads TGCAGTGCTAGAGGTGGGGGCTCCTACGAGCAGTACGTC. The chain has TRBV20-1 and TRBJ2-7; D possibly uses TRBD1 or TRBD2 (5 bases each). The CDR3 contains 13 residues. Germline V CDR1 and CDR2: DFQATT, SNEGSKA (reference sequence). Trimming stripped 1 base from V and 0 bases from J, with 7 bases between.

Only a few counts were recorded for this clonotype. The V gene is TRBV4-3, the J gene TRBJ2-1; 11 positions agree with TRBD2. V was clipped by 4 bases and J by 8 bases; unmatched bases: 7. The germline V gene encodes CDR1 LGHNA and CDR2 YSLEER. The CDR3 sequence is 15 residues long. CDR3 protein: CASSPRLAGRDEQFF. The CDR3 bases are TGCGCCAGCAGCCCCCGACTAGCGGGGAGGGATGAGCAGTTCTTC.

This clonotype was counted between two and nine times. CDR3 loop: CASSHARDRPTYGYTF. The CDR3 DNA follows: TGCGCCAGCAGCCACGCGCGGGACAGGCCGACTTATGGCTACACCTTC. This chain connects TRBV4-3 to TRBJ1-2, with 8 positions matching TRBD1. Germline V CDR1 and CDR2: LGHNA, YSLEER. This CDR3 spans 16 amino acids. The V segment lost 3 bases and the J segment 5 bases; nucleotides outside the gene matches: 11.

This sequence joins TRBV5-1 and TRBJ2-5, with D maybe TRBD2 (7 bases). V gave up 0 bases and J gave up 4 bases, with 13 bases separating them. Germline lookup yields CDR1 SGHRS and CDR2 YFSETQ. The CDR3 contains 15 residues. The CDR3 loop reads CASSLDGGAGETQYF. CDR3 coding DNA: TGCGCCAGCAGCTTGGATGGGGGGGCTGGAGAGACCCAGTACTTC.

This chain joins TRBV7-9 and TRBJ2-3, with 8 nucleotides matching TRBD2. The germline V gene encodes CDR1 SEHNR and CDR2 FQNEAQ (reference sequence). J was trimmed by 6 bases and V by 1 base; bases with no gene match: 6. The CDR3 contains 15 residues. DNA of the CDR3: TGTGCCAGCAGCTTAGGCTCGGGGGGGCTGGATACGCAGTATTTT. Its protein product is CASSLGSGGLDTQYF.

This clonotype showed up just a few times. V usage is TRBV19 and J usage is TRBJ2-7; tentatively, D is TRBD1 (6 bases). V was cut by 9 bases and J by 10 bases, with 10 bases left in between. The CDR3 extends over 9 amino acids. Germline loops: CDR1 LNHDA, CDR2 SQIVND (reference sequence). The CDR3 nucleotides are TGTGCCAGGGGGGACAAACAGTACGTC. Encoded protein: CARGDKQYV.

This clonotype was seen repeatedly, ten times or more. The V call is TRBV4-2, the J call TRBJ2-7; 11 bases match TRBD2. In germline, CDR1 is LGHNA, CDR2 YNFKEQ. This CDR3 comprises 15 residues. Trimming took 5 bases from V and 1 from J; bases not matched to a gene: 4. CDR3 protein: CASSSLAGGSYEQYV. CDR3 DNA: TGTGCCAGCAGCTCGCTAGCGGGGGGTTCCTACGAGCAGTACGTC.

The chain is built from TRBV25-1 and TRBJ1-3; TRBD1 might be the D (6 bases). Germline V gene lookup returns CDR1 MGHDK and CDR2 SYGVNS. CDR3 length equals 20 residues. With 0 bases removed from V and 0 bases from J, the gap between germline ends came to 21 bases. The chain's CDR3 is CASSEYAPGGDTSSGNTIYF. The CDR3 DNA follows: TGTGCCAGCAGTGAATACGCACCCGGAGGGGACACGAGCTCTGGAAACACCATATATTTT.

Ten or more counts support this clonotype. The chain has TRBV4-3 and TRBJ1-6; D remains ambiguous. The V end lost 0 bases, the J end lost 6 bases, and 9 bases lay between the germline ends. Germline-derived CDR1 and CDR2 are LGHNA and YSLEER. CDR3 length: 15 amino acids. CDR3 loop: CASSQDLTVNSPLHF. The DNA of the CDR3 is TGCGCCAGCAGCCAAGATCTAACAGTTAATTCACCCCTCCACTTT.

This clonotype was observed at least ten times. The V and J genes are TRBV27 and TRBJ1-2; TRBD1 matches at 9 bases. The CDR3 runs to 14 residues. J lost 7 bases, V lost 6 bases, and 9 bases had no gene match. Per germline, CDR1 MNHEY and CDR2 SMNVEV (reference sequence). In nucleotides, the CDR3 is TGTGCCAGCAGCCCTGGGACAGGGATTCCTGGCTACACCTTC. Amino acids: CASSPGTGIPGYTF.